The clone carrying this T cell receptor (beta chain) was seen more than once but under ten times. J was trimmed by 5 bases and V by 5 bases; bases with no gene match: 6. The CDR3 is made up of 15 amino acids. Germline-derived CDR1 and CDR2 are SGHTA and FQGNSA. These data are taken from a study of T cells of healthy individuals. TCRdb itself ran the 5' RACE reads through MiXCR, one entry per CDR3 protein. The sample contains 53,000 or so distinct CDR3 sequences, approximately 14% of which appear only once. This receptor was identified in a human donor in good health. The gene calls are TRBV7-2 and TRBJ2-3; 11 positions match TRBD2. For the CDR3, the DNA is TGTGCCAGCAGCCCACTAGCGGGGGACGAAGATACGCAGTATTTT. Its protein is CASSPLAGDEDTQYF.